This T cell receptor (beta chain) is from a study of blood T cell repertoires in COVID-19. Study summary: T cells, B-cell-depleted T cells, or PBMCs provided the cDNA or gDNA that served as material.

Germline loops: CDR1 LGHNT, CDR2 FRNRAP. The CDR3 is 13 amino acids. V lost 6 bases, J lost 5 bases, and 13 bases lay in between. Original processing notes: Reference gene primer amplification in the assay estimated nucleated cell counts. Profiling relied on immunoSEQ multiplex PCR, and the TCRdb table lists in-frame clones only, not all of them. The DNA gave D and trimming, while V, J and clone size come from that table. Of some 350,000 clones in the sample, about 89% were seen once. The receptor was isolated from a woman aged 25 to 39 with COVID-19, enrolled during active disease. The chain employs TRBV12-5 and TRBJ2-5, with a weak D call TRBD2 (5 bases). The sequencing input was peripheral blood. In nucleotides, the CDR3 is TGTGCTAGTGGCAAGCTAGCTGGGGAGACCCAGTACTTC. Protein: CASGKLAGETQYF.